This is a list of T cell receptor beta chains from one sample in a study of vaccination and CD4 T cells after COVID-19. From the PCR reads, TCRdb called clonotypes with MiXCR, one entry per CDR3 protein. The sample yields more than 1,500 distinct CDR3 sequences, roughly two thirds seen once. Antigen specificity for these receptors is unknown. The sequences come from CD4+ T cells from blood, cultured in vitro, collected after SARS-CoV-2 vaccination. All receptors come from a human donor who had recovered from COVID-19. Each CDR3 is given with its conserved first and last residue. D genes are given only for firm matches. Clone size appears in some rows only: once, few, many, or a class for an expanded clone.

d_call: TRBD1
cdr3_length: 16
j_call: TRBJ2-5
clone_size: few
v_call: TRBV20-1
cdr3_nt: TGCAGTGCTATCCCTGGGGGGACAGGGAAGCAAGAGACCCAGTACTTC
cdr3_aa: CSAIPGGTGKQETQYF

d_call: -
cdr3_length: 14
j_call: TRBJ1-6
clone_size: few
v_call: TRBV11-2
cdr3_nt: TGTGCCAGCAGCCCTAGGCGGGGGGAATCACCCCTCCACTTT
cdr3_aa: CASSPRRGESPLHF

d_call: TRBD1
cdr3_length: 16
j_call: TRBJ2-2
clone_size: large
v_call: TRBV19
cdr3_nt: TGTGCCAGTAGTATGATGAGGGGGCCGTACACCGGGGAGCTGTTTTTT
cdr3_aa: CASSMMRGPYTGELFF

d_call: TRBD1
cdr3_length: 16
j_call: TRBJ1-2
clone_size: few
v_call: TRBV4-2
cdr3_nt: TGTGCCAGCAGCCAAGTCTCGGGACAGCCTAACTATGGCTACACCTTC
cdr3_aa: CASSQVSGQPNYGYTF

d_call: TRBD2
cdr3_length: 14
j_call: TRBJ2-5
clone_size: -
v_call: TRBV29-1
cdr3_nt: TGCAGCGTTGTGCCTAGCGGGGGATATGAGACCCAGTACTTC
cdr3_aa: CSVVPSGGYETQYF

d_call: -
cdr3_length: 12
j_call: TRBJ2-7
clone_size: medium-sized
v_call: TRBV2
cdr3_nt: TGTGCCAGCAGTCCCCAGGGGTACGAGCAGTACTTC
cdr3_aa: CASSPQGYEQYF

d_call: -
cdr3_length: 13
j_call: TRBJ2-3
clone_size: -
v_call: TRBV19
cdr3_nt: TGTGCCAGTAGTAGGCGGGACACAGATACGCAGTATTTT
cdr3_aa: CASSRRDTDTQYF

d_call: TRBD2
cdr3_length: 14
j_call: TRBJ2-5
clone_size: -
v_call: TRBV5-4
cdr3_nt: TGTGCCAGCAGCGGGGGACTACTACAAGAGACCCAGTACTTC
cdr3_aa: CASSGGLLQETQYF

d_call: TRBD1
cdr3_length: 14
j_call: TRBJ2-2
clone_size: -
v_call: TRBV6-1
cdr3_nt: TGTGCCAGCATAAAGGACAGGGGTCCCGGGGAGCTGTTTTTT
cdr3_aa: CASIKDRGPGELFF

d_call: -
cdr3_length: 16
j_call: TRBJ1-2
clone_size: -
v_call: TRBV19
cdr3_nt: TGTGCCAGTAGTATTCCTTCAGGGGCCGCTAACTATGGCTACACCTTC
cdr3_aa: CASSIPSGAANYGYTF

d_call: -
cdr3_length: 15
j_call: TRBJ2-5
clone_size: -
v_call: TRBV19
cdr3_nt: TGTGCCAGTAGTATCCCCGGGTCGCCCCGAGAGACCCAGTACTTC
cdr3_aa: CASSIPGSPRETQYF

d_call: -
cdr3_length: 16
j_call: TRBJ1-2
clone_size: -
v_call: TRBV6-1
cdr3_nt: TGTGCCAGCTTCGTGAGAGGAGGGGGGACCTCGGAGGGCTACACCTTC
cdr3_aa: CASFVRGGGTSEGYTF

d_call: -
cdr3_length: 14
j_call: TRBJ1-6
clone_size: -
v_call: TRBV12-3/TRBV12-4
cdr3_nt: TGTGCCAGCAGTCCTGCGGGGGTGGGTTCACCCCTCCACTTT
cdr3_aa: CASSPAGVGSPLHF

d_call: -
cdr3_length: 15
j_call: TRBJ1-2
clone_size: -
v_call: TRBV11-2
cdr3_nt: TGTGCCAGCAGCTTAGGGACAGCCAACCTCTATGGCTACACCTTC
cdr3_aa: CASSLGTANLYGYTF

d_call: TRBD1
cdr3_length: 15
j_call: TRBJ2-3
clone_size: -
v_call: TRBV7-9
cdr3_nt: TGTGCCAGCAGCACCGGACAGGGCGGGGCAGATACGCAGTATTTT
cdr3_aa: CASSTGQGGADTQYF

d_call: -
cdr3_length: 13
j_call: TRBJ1-6
clone_size: -
v_call: TRBV6-5
cdr3_nt: TGTGCCAGCAGTTATTCTAACAGCTCACCCCTCCACTTT
cdr3_aa: CASSYSNSSPLHF

d_call: TRBD1
cdr3_length: 13
j_call: TRBJ1-5
clone_size: -
v_call: TRBV20-1
cdr3_nt: TGCAGTGCTGCACAGGGGGCTGGTCAGCCCCAGCATTTT
cdr3_aa: CSAAQGAGQPQHF

d_call: TRBD1
cdr3_length: 16
j_call: TRBJ2-5
clone_size: -
v_call: TRBV7-8
cdr3_nt: TGTGCCAGCAGCCCCTTGCCGGGACAGGGGGTTGAGACCCAGTACTTC
cdr3_aa: CASSPLPGQGVETQYF

d_call: TRBD2
cdr3_length: 17
j_call: TRBJ2-1
clone_size: -
v_call: TRBV6-1
cdr3_nt: TGTGCCATCAGTGGTTCGAGTCCGGGACTAGTGCCCAGTGAGCAGTTCTTC
cdr3_aa: CAISGSSPGLVPSEQFF

d_call: -
cdr3_length: 15
j_call: TRBJ1-6
clone_size: -
v_call: TRBV2
cdr3_nt: TGTGCCAGCAGTGCGGACAGCTCCTATAATTCACCCCTCCACTTT
cdr3_aa: CASSADSSYNSPLHF

d_call: TRBD1
cdr3_length: 15
j_call: TRBJ1-2
clone_size: -
v_call: TRBV28
cdr3_nt: TGTGCCAGCAGTTTCCGTGACAGGGCTTACTATGGCTACACCTTC
cdr3_aa: CASSFRDRAYYGYTF

d_call: -
cdr3_length: 15
j_call: TRBJ1-2
clone_size: hyperexpanded
v_call: TRBV6-5
cdr3_nt: TGTGCCAGCAGTTCCTCTACAGGGACCCTCTATGGCTACACCTTC
cdr3_aa: CASSSSTGTLYGYTF

d_call: TRBD1
cdr3_length: 14
j_call: TRBJ2-5
clone_size: -
v_call: TRBV2
cdr3_nt: TGTGCCAGCCTCAGGGGACAGGGGCAAGAGACCCAGTACTTC
cdr3_aa: CASLRGQGQETQYF

d_call: -
cdr3_length: 18
j_call: TRBJ2-7
clone_size: -
v_call: TRBV7-9
cdr3_nt: TGTGCCAGCAGCTTAGCAACCCTTAATACAGGGAGCTCCTACGAGCAGTACTTC
cdr3_aa: CASSLATLNTGSSYEQYF

d_call: -
cdr3_length: 13
j_call: TRBJ1-1
clone_size: -
v_call: TRBV5-4
cdr3_nt: TGTGCCAGCAGTTTACAGCCGAACACTGAAGCTTTCTTT
cdr3_aa: CASSLQPNTEAFF

d_call: -
cdr3_length: 13
j_call: TRBJ1-1
clone_size: few
v_call: TRBV15
cdr3_nt: TGTGCCACCAGCGAAGGGGGAAGGACTGAAGCTTTCTTT
cdr3_aa: CATSEGGRTEAFF

d_call: TRBD1
cdr3_length: 15
j_call: TRBJ2-2
clone_size: -
v_call: TRBV20-1
cdr3_nt: TGCAGTGCTACGAGAGACAGGGCTAACACCGGGGAGCTGTTTTTT
cdr3_aa: CSATRDRANTGELFF

d_call: TRBD1
cdr3_length: 17
j_call: TRBJ1-5
clone_size: -
v_call: TRBV28
cdr3_nt: TGTGCCAGCAGTTTATTTCGCAGGGGGTGGGGAGATCAGCCCCAGCATTTT
cdr3_aa: CASSLFRRGWGDQPQHF

d_call: TRBD2
cdr3_length: 15
j_call: TRBJ2-1
clone_size: few
v_call: TRBV7-3
cdr3_nt: TGTGCCAGCAGCTCGACTAGCGGGAGTTACCATGAGCAGTTCTTC
cdr3_aa: CASSSTSGSYHEQFF

d_call: TRBD2
cdr3_length: 15
j_call: TRBJ2-1
clone_size: -
v_call: TRBV27
cdr3_nt: TGTGCCAGCAGTTTGGGGACTAGCGCGCACAATGAGCAGTTCTTC
cdr3_aa: CASSLGTSAHNEQFF

d_call: TRBD2
cdr3_length: 13
j_call: TRBJ2-1
clone_size: -
v_call: TRBV20-1
cdr3_nt: TGCAGTGCTGCGGGACTAGTAATCAATGAGCAGTTCTTC
cdr3_aa: CSAAGLVINEQFF

d_call: -
cdr3_length: 13
j_call: TRBJ1-5
clone_size: -
v_call: TRBV27
cdr3_nt: TGTGCCAGCAGTACCGGCAGCCATCAGCCCCAGCATTTT
cdr3_aa: CASSTGSHQPQHF

d_call: -
cdr3_length: 14
j_call: TRBJ2-1
clone_size: -
v_call: TRBV20-1
cdr3_nt: TGCAGTGCTAGAGAGTGGAGTGGTCCCGGTGAGCAGTTCTTC
cdr3_aa: CSAREWSGPGEQFF

d_call: -
cdr3_length: 14
j_call: TRBJ1-5
clone_size: few
v_call: TRBV20-1
cdr3_nt: TGCAGTGTTCTCAACGGCATTAGCAATCAGCCCCAGCATTTT
cdr3_aa: CSVLNGISNQPQHF

d_call: -
cdr3_length: 13
j_call: TRBJ1-2
clone_size: once
v_call: TRBV19
cdr3_nt: TGTGCCAGTAGTATACTCCTTGGAGTCTTTTACACCTTC
cdr3_aa: CASSILLGVFYTF

d_call: TRBD1
cdr3_length: 15
j_call: TRBJ1-2
clone_size: -
v_call: TRBV11-3
cdr3_nt: TGTGCCAGCAGCCCTGTCCCGGACAGGGGGCAAGGCTACACCTTC
cdr3_aa: CASSPVPDRGQGYTF

d_call: TRBD2
cdr3_length: 16
j_call: TRBJ2-3
clone_size: -
v_call: TRBV6-5
cdr3_nt: TGTGCCAGCAGTTACTACCTAAAGCGGGGGACAGATACGCAGTATTTT
cdr3_aa: CASSYYLKRGTDTQYF

d_call: -
cdr3_length: 15
j_call: TRBJ2-1
clone_size: once
v_call: TRBV7-2
cdr3_nt: TGTGCCAGCAGCTTAGGGGGGCGCGGCGACAATGAGCAGTTCTTC
cdr3_aa: CASSLGGRGDNEQFF

d_call: -
cdr3_length: 15
j_call: TRBJ1-5
clone_size: -
v_call: TRBV11-2
cdr3_nt: TGTGCCAGCAGCCCGGGACCAACTGGCGGTCAGCCCCAGCATTTT
cdr3_aa: CASSPGPTGGQPQHF

d_call: -
cdr3_length: 12
j_call: TRBJ1-2
clone_size: medium-sized
v_call: TRBV14
cdr3_nt: TGTGCCAGCAGCAGACGGACAGATGGCTACACCTTC
cdr3_aa: CASSRRTDGYTF

d_call: -
cdr3_length: 14
j_call: TRBJ1-1
clone_size: -
v_call: TRBV6-1
cdr3_nt: TGTGCCAGCAGTCGTGAGTCTCTGAACACTGAAGCTTTCTTT
cdr3_aa: CASSRESLNTEAFF

d_call: TRBD1
cdr3_length: 19
j_call: TRBJ1-1
clone_size: -
v_call: TRBV7-9
cdr3_nt: TGTGCCAGCAGCCCGCTAGGGTATAGGGACAGGGGAGGCAACACTGAAGCTTTCTTT
cdr3_aa: CASSPLGYRDRGGNTEAFF

d_call: -
cdr3_length: 13
j_call: TRBJ2-3
clone_size: -
v_call: TRBV10-3
cdr3_nt: TGTGCCATCAGTGAGGCGGGAACAGATACGCAGTATTTT
cdr3_aa: CAISEAGTDTQYF

d_call: TRBD1
cdr3_length: 14
j_call: TRBJ2-5
clone_size: once
v_call: TRBV11-3
cdr3_nt: TGTGCCAGCAGCGTAAGCAGGGGGCACGAGACCCAGTACTTC
cdr3_aa: CASSVSRGHETQYF

d_call: -
cdr3_length: 16
j_call: TRBJ1-1
clone_size: -
v_call: TRBV24-1
cdr3_nt: TGTGCCACCAGTGATTCGGGACGACGCGGGAGGACTGAAGCTTTCTTT
cdr3_aa: CATSDSGRRGRTEAFF

d_call: -
cdr3_length: 12
j_call: TRBJ2-7
clone_size: -
v_call: TRBV6-1
cdr3_nt: TGTGCCAGCTCCGAGACAGCCTACGAGCAGTACTTC
cdr3_aa: CASSETAYEQYF

d_call: -
cdr3_length: 14
j_call: TRBJ2-5
clone_size: -
v_call: TRBV15
cdr3_nt: TGTGCCACCAGCAGAGCCAGGACGCAAGAGACCCAGTACTTC
cdr3_aa: CATSRARTQETQYF

d_call: -
cdr3_length: 13
j_call: TRBJ1-2
clone_size: -
v_call: TRBV7-9
cdr3_nt: TGTGCCAGCTCGGTCGGCGCCAACTATGGCTACACCTTC
cdr3_aa: CASSVGANYGYTF

d_call: TRBD2
cdr3_length: 15
j_call: TRBJ2-5
clone_size: -
v_call: TRBV15
cdr3_nt: TGTGCCACCAGCAGAGATGGGGGGGGAGGAGAGACCCAGTACTTC
cdr3_aa: CATSRDGGGGETQYF

d_call: TRBD1
cdr3_length: 16
j_call: TRBJ2-2
clone_size: -
v_call: TRBV19
cdr3_nt: TGTGCCAGTAGTATAGGGACAGGGTTGCGCACCGGGGAGCTGTTTTTT
cdr3_aa: CASSIGTGLRTGELFF